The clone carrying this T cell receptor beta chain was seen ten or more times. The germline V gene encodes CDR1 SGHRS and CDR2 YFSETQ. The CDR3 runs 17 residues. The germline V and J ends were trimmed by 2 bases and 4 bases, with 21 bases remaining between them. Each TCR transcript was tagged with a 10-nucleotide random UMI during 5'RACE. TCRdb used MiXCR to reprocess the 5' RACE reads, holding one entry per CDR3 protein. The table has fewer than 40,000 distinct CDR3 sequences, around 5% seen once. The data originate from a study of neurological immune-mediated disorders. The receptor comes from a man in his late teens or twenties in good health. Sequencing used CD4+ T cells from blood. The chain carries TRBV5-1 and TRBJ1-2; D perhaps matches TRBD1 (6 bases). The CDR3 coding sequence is TGCGCCAGCAGCTTATTATCGACAGGCCCGCGGGGCTATGGCTACACCTTC. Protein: CASSLLSTGPRGYGYTF. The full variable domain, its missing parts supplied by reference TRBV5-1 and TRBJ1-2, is KAGVTQTPRYLIKTRGQQVTLSCSPISGHRSVSWYQQTPGQGLQFLFEYFSETQRNKGNFPGRFSGRQFSNSRSEMNVSTLELGDSALYLCASSLLSTGPRGYGYTFGSGTRLTVV.